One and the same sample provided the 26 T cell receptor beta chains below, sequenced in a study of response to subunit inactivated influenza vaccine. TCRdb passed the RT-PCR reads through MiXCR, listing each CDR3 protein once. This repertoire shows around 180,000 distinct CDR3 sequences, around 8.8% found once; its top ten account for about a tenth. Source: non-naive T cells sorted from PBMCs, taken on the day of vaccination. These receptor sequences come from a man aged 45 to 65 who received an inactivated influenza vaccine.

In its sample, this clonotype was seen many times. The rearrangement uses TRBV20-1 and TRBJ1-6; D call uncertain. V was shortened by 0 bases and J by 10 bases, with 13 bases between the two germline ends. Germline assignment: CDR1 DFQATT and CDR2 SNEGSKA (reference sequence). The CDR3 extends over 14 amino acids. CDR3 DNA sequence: TGCAGTGCTAGAGATCCCCAGGTGTGGTCACCCCTCCACTTT. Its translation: CSARDPQVWSPLHF.

In DNA, the CDR3 is TGCGCCAGCAGCCAAGCTAGCGGGAGAACCTACGAGCAGTACTTC. This translates into CASSQASGRTYEQYF. The J gene is TRBJ2-7, the V gene TRBV4-1; TRBD2 matches at 10 bases. Germline V gives CDR1 MGHRA, CDR2 YSYEKL. V was pared by 1 base and J by 2 bases, with 2 bases of the junction left unmatched. The CDR3 sequence is 15 residues long.

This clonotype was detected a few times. The CDR3 region is CATSDLTGDGETQYF. CDR3 coding DNA: TGTGCCACCAGTGATTTGACGGGGGACGGAGAGACCCAGTACTTC. The chain has TRBV24-1 and TRBJ2-5; the D gene is possibly TRBD2 (6 bases). The V gene's germline CDR1 is KGHDR and CDR2 SFDVKD. V dropped 0 bases and J dropped 4 bases, with 11 bases sitting between them. CDR3 length: 15 amino acids.

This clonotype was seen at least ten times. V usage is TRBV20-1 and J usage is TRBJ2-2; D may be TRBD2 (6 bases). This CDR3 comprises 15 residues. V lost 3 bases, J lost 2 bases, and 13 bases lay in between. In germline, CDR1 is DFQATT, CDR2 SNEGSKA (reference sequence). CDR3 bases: TGCAGTGCTAGTGCTGACGGGGGAAACACCGGGGAGCTGTTTTTT. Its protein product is CSASADGGNTGELFF.

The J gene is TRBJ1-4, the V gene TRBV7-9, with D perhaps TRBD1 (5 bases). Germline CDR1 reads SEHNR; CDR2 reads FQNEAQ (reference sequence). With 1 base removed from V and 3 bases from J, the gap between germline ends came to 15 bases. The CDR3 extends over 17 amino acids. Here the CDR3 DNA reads TGTGCCAGCAGCTTAGGCTCAGGGCTGGATGCTAATGAAAAACTGTTTTTT. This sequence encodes CASSLGSGLDANEKLFF.

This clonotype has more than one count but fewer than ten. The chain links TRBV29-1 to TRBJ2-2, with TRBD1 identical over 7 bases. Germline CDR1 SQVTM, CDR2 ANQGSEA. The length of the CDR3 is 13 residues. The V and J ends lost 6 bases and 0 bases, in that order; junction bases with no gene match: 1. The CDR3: CSVGQSNTGELFF. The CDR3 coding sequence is TGCAGCGTGGGACAGTCGAACACCGGGGAGCTGTTTTTT.

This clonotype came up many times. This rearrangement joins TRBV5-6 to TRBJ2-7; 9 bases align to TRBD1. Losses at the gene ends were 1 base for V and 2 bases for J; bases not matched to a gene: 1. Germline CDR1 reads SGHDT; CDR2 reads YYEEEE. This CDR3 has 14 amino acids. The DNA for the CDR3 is TGTGCCAGCAGCTTGAGACAGGGGGCCTACGAGCAGTACTTC. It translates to CASSLRQGAYEQYF.

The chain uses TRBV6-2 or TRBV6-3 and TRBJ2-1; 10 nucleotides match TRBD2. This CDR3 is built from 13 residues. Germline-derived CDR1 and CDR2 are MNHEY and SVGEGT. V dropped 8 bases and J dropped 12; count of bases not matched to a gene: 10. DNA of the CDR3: TGTGCCAGCCGACTAGCGGGCAGGACGTGGCAGTTCTTC. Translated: CASRLAGRTWQFF.

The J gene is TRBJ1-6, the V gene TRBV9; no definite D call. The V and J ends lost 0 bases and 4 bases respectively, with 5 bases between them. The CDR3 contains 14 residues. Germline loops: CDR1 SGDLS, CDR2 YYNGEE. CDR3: CASSVAPYNSPLHF. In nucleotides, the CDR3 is TGTGCCAGCAGCGTAGCCCCTTATAATTCACCCCTCCACTTT.

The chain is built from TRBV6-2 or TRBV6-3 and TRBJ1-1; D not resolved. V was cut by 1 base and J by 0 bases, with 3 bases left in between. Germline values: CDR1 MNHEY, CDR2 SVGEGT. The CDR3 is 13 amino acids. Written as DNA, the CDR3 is TGTGCCAGCAGTTACTGGGTGAACACTGAAGCTTTCTTT. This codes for CASSYWVNTEAFF.

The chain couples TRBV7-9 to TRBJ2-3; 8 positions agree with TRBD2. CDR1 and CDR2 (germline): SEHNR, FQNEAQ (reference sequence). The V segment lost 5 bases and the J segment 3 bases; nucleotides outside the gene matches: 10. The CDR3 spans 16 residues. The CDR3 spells CASSPFRGGETDTQYF. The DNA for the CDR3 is TGTGCCAGCAGCCCCTTCCGGGGGGGAGAGACAGATACGCAGTATTTT.

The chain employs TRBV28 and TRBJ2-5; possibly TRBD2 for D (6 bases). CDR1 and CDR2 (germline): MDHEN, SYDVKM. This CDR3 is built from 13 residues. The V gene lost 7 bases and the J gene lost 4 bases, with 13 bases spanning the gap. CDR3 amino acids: CASTKGGTETQYF. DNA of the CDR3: TGTGCCAGCACCAAAGGCGGGACAGAGACCCAGTACTTC.

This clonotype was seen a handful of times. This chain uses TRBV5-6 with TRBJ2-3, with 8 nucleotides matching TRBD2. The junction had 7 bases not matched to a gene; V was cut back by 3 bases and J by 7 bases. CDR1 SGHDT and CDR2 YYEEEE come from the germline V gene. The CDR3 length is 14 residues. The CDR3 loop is CASSSASGWNTQYF. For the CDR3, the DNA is TGTGCCAGCAGCTCCGCTAGCGGGTGGAATACGCAGTATTTT.

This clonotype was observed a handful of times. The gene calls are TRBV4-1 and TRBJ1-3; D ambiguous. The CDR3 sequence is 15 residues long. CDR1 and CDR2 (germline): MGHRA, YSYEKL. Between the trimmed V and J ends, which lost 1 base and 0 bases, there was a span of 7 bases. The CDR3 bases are TGCGCCAGCAGCCAAGCATGGCCCTCTGGAAACACCATATATTTT. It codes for CASSQAWPSGNTIYF.

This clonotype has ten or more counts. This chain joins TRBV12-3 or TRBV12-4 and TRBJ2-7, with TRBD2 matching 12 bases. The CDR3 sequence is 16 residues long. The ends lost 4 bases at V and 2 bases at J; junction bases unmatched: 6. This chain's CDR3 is CASSSTRTSGAYEQYF. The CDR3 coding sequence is TGTGCCAGCAGTTCCACCCGGACTAGCGGGGCCTACGAGCAGTACTTC.

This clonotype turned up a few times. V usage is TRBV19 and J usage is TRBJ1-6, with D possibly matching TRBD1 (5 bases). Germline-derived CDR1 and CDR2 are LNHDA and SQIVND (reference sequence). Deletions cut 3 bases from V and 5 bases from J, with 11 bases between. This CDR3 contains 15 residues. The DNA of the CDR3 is TGTGCCAGTAGTATTTCGGGACGAGATAATTCACCCCTCCACTTT. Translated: CASSISGRDNSPLHF.

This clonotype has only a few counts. The CDR3 DNA follows: TGCGCCAGCAGCTCGAGGACAGATGCCTACGAGCAGTACTTC. It codes for CASSSRTDAYEQYF. This chain connects TRBV5-1 to TRBJ2-7; tentatively, D is TRBD1 (6 bases). This CDR3 contains 14 residues. From germline, CDR1 is SGHRS and CDR2 YFSETQ. V lost 3 bases and J 2 bases, leaving 12 bases between the germline ends.

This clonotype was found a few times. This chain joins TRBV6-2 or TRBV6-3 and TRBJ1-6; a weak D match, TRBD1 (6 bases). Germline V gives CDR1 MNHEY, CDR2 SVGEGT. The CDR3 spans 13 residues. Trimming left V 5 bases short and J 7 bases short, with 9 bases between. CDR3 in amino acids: CASSITGNSPLHF. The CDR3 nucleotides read TGTGCCAGCAGTATAACAGGGAATTCACCCCTCCACTTT.

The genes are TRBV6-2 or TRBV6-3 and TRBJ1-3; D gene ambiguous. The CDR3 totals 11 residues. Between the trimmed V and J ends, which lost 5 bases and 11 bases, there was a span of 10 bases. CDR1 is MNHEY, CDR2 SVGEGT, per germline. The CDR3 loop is CASSLLSAIYF. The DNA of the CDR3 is TGTGCCAGCAGTCTTCTCAGCGCCATATATTTT.

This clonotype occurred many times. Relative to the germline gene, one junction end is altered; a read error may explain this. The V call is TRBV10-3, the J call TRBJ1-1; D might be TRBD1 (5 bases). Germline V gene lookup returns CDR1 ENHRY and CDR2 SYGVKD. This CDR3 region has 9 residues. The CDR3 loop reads CAIRGGLSF. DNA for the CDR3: TGTGCCATCAGGGGGGGTCTCTCCTTT.

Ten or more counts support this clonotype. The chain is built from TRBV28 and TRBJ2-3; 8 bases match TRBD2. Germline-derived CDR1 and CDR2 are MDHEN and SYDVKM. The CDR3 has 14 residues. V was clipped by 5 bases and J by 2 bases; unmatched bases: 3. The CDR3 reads CASSSGSLTDTQYF. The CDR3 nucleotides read TGTGCCAGCAGTAGCGGGAGTCTCACAGATACGCAGTATTTT.

The CDR3, as DNA: TGTGCCAGCAGGACCGGGACATTCTATGGCTACACCTTC. Translating it yields CASRTGTFYGYTF. The gene calls are TRBV28 and TRBJ1-2, with D maybe TRBD1 (6 bases). CDR1 MDHEN and CDR2 SYDVKM come from the germline V gene. V was clipped by 6 bases and J by 4 bases, with 12 bases between them. The CDR3 consists of 13 residues.

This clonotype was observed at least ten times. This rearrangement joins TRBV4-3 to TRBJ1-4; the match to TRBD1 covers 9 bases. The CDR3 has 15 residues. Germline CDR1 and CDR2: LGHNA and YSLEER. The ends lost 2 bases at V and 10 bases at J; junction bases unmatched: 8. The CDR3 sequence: CASSQTGTGSRKLFF. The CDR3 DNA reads TGCGCCAGCAGCCAAACCGGGACAGGGTCTCGAAAACTGTTTTTT.

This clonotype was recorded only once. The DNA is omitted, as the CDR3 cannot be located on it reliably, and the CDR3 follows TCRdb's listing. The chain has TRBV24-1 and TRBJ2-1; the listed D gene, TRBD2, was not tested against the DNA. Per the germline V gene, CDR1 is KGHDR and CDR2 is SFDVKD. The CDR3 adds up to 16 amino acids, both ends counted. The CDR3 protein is CATSDFGPGSYNEQLF.

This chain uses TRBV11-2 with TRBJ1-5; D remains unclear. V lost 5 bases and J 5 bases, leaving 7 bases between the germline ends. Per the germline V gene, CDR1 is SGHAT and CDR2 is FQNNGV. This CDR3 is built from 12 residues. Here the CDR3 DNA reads TGTGCCAGCAGCGAACTCGATCAGCCCCAGCATTTT. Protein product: CASSELDQPQHF. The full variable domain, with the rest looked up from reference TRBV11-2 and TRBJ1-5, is EAGVAQSPRYKIIEKRQSVAFWCNPISGHATLYWYQQILGQGPKLLIQFQNNGVVDDSQLPKDRFSAERLKGVDSTLKIQPAKLEDSAVYLCASSELDQPQHFGDGTRLSIL.

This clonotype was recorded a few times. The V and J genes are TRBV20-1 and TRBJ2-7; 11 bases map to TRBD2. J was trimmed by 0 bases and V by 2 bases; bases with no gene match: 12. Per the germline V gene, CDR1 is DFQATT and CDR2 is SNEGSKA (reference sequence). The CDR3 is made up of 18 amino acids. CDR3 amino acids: CSARPTTGLAVLSYEQYF. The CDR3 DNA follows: TGCAGTGCTAGACCAACCACGGGACTAGCGGTCCTCTCCTACGAGCAGTACTTC.